This entry features one T cell receptor (beta chain) sequence. The data stem from a study of T cells in narcolepsy. The CDR3 sequence is 13 residues long. Trimming shortened V by 5 bases and J by 5 bases, and 10 bases separated the two germline ends. Germline V gene sequence: CDR1 SGHTA, CDR2 FQGTGA. The method was immunoSEQ multiplex PCR; TCRdb's version includes in-frame clones alone and lacks a portion of them. This table has tens of thousands of clones, 80% to 85% appearing once. The rearrangement joins TRBV7-3 to TRBJ2-1; D call uncertain. The sequence came from a human donor with narcolepsy. Sequences were obtained from CD45RA- memory CD4+ T cells from PBMCs. In nucleotides, the CDR3 is TGTGCCAGCAGCCCTTATAATAACAATGAGCAGTTCTTC. It codes for CASSPYNNNEQFF.